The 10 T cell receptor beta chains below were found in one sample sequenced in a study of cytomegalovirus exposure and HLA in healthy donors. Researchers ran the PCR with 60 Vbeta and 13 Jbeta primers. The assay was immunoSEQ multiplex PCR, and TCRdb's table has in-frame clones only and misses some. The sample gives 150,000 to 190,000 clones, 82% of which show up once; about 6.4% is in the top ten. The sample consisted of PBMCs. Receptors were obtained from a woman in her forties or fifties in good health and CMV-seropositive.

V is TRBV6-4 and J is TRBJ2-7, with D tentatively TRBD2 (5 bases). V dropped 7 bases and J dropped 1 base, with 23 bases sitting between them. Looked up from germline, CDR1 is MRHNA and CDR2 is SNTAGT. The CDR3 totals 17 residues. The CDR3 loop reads CASTPTPDGSGSYEQYF. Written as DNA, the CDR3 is TGTGCCAGCACCCCGACACCCGACGGAAGCGGATCCTACGAGCAGTACTTC.

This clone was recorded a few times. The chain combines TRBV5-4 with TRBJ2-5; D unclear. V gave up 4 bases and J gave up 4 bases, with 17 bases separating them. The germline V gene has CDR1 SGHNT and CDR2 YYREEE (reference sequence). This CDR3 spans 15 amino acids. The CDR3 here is CASSQNSPTRETQYF. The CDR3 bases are TGTGCCAGCAGCCAAAATTCGCCTACCCGAGAGACCCAGTACTTC.

The CDR3 reads CASSPTGGRTYNEQFF. Written as DNA, the CDR3 is TGTGCCAGCAGCCCGACAGGGGGCCGCACCTACAATGAGCAGTTCTTC. This chain uses TRBV7-2 with TRBJ2-1; 10 nucleotides align to TRBD1. The CDR3 spans 16 residues. Germline CDR1 SGHTA, CDR2 FQGNSA. With 5 bases clipped from V and 2 bases from J, the junction kept 6 bases outside the gene matches.

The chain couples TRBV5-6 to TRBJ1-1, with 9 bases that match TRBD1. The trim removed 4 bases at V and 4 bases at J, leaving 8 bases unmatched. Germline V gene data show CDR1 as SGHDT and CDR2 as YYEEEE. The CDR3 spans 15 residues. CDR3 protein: CASSHPGTGSTEAFF. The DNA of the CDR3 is TGTGCCAGCAGCCACCCCGGGACAGGGAGCACTGAAGCTTTCTTT.

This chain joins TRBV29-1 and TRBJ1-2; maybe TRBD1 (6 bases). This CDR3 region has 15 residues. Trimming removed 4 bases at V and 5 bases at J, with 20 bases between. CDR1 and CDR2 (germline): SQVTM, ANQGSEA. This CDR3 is CSVGGGVLNEYGYTF. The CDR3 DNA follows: TGCAGCGTTGGGGGGGGCGTCTTAAACGAGTATGGCTACACCTTC. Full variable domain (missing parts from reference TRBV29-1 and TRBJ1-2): SAVISQKPSRDICQRGTSLTIQCQVDSQVTMMFWYRQQPGQSLTLIATANQGSEATYESGFVIDKFPISRPNLTFSTLTVSNMSPEDSSIYLCSVGGGVLNEYGYTFGSGTRLTVV.

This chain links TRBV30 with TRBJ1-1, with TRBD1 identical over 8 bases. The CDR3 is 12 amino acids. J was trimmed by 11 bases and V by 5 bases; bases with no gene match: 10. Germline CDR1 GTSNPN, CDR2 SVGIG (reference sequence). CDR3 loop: CAWGTGVDRAFF. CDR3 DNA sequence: TGTGCCTGGGGGACAGGTGTCGATCGGGCTTTCTTT.

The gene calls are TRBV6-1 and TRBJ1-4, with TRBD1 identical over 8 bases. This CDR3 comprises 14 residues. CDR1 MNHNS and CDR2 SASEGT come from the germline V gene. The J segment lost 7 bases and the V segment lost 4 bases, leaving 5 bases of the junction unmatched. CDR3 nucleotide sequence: TGTGCCAGCAGTGTGGACAGGGACCGTGAAAAACTGTTTTTT. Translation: CASSVDRDREKLFF.

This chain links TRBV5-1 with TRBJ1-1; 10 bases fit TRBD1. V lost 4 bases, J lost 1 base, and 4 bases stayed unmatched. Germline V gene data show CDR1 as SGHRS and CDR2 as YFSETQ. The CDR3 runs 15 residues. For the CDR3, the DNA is TGCGCCAGCAGCCCTGGACAGGGGGGGAACACTGAAGCTTTCTTT. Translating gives CASSPGQGGNTEAFF.

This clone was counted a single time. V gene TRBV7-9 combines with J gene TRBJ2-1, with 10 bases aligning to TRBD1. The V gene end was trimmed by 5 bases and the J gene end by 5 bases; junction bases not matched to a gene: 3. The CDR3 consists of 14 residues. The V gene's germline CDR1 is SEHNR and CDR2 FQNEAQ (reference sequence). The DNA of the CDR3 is TGTGCCAGCAGCCGTGGGACAGGGGACAATGAGCAGTTCTTC. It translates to CASSRGTGDNEQFF.

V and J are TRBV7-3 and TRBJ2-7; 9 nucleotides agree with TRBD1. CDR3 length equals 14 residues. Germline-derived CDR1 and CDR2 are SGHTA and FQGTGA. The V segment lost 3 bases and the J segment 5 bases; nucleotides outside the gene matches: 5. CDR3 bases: TGTGCCAGCAGCTTGACAGGGGGTAAGGACGAGCAGTACTTC. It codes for CASSLTGGKDEQYF.